The clone carrying this T cell receptor beta chain was found a few times. Antigen specificity is unknown. The sample belongs to a study of T-cell memory formation after mild COVID-19. General study findings and limits: Contracting CD8+ clones were enriched in EMRA, CD4+ mainly in CM and EM. Clones contracting across day 15 to 85 had a balanced CD4/CD8 profile; later expanding clones leaned CD4+.

TCRalpha and TCRbeta libraries used 5'RACE with constant-segment primers and UMIs. Using its own MiXCR run on the 5' RACE reads, TCRdb lists one record per CDR3 protein. This table has some 100,000 distinct CDR3 sequences, approximately 12% appearing once. The CDR3 consists of 16 residues. V gave up 5 bases and J gave up 8 bases; unmatched junction bases: 15. In germline, CDR1 is LGHDT, CDR2 YNNKEL (reference sequence). The chain joins TRBV3-1 to TRBJ2-1, with TRBD2 matching 7 bases. This receptor was obtained from a man younger than 35 who had mild COVID-19 (a few samples of this study predate the infection). Cell type and time point are not known. The source material was PBMCs or a T cell subset sorted from them (not recorded which). The CDR3 DNA reads as TGTGCCAGCAGCTCTCCCCGAGGACTAGGCATCTATGAGCAGTTCTTC. Its protein product is CASSSPRGLGIYEQFF.